A single sample is the source of the 14 T cell receptor beta chains below, sequenced in a study of OX40 agonist ivuxolimab in advanced cancers. Libraries were prepared through the immunoSEQ multiplex PCR assay. Not all clones reach the TCRdb copy of this immuneACCESS table, which keeps in-frame sequences only. Checked studies attribute under half of the gap to unresolved V genes and leave the rest unexplained. This sample is represented by tens of thousands of clones; about 83% of them were singletons. The top ten clones comprise 9.8% of the sample. The source material was CD4+ or CD8+ T cells sorted from blood, sampled in a trial of the OX40 agonist ivuxolimab. The origin of the receptors is an adult with an advanced solid tumor such as melanoma, head and neck, liver or kidney cancer.

The V and J genes are TRBV30 and TRBJ1-6; weak D call: TRBD1 (6 bases). This CDR3 has 15 residues. The ends were cut back, 2 bases at V and 7 bases at J, with 15 bases in the middle. CDR1 is GTSNPN, CDR2 SVGIG, per germline (reference sequence). The CDR3 DNA reads TGTGCCTGGAGTCCCCCAACAGGGAGGAATTCACCCCTCCACTTT. This sequence encodes CAWSPPTGRNSPLHF.

The rearrangement uses TRBV25-1 and TRBJ1-2, with D unclear. Germline V lookup: CDR1 MGHDK, CDR2 SYGVNS. V shed 1 base and J shed 4 bases, with 7 bases lying between them. The CDR3 has 13 amino acids. The DNA of the CDR3 is TGTGCCAGCAGTGAATCCAGCATCTATGGCTACACCTTC. It encodes CASSESSIYGYTF.

The gene calls are TRBV5-1 and TRBJ1-1; tentative D call: TRBD1 (5 bases). V was clipped by 0 bases and J by 5 bases, with 14 bases between them. The CDR3 contains 15 residues. Germline V gene lookup returns CDR1 SGHRS and CDR2 YFSETQ. This chain's CDR3 is CASSLERGQGTEAFF. The CDR3 coding sequence is TGCGCCAGCAGCTTGGAGAGGGGCCAAGGGACTGAAGCTTTCTTT.

The chain employs TRBV27 and TRBJ1-2; 10 nucleotides match TRBD1. V trimming: 10 bases; J trimming: 8 bases; junction bases outside the gene matches: 13. The CDR3 totals 14 residues. Germline lookup yields CDR1 MNHEY and CDR2 SMNVEV (reference sequence). CDR3 in amino acids: CANRRTGGKRGYTF. CDR3 DNA: TGTGCCAACCGCCGGACAGGGGGAAAGCGCGGCTACACCTTC.

As to this clone: The junction departs from the called germline gene at one end, perhaps through a read error. The chain joins TRBV2 to TRBJ2-4; possibly TRBD2 for D (6 bases). Germline CDR1 is SNHLY and CDR2 is FYNNEI. CDR3 length: 13 residues. CDR3 in amino acids: CASSGETGQGGHF. CDR3 nucleotides: TGTGCCAGCAGCGGGGAGACCGGGCAGGGAGGACACTTC.

The chain uses TRBV7-9 and TRBJ1-1; D is unresolved. This CDR3 spans 15 amino acids. V was pared by 4 bases and J by 3 bases, with 15 bases between. From germline, CDR1 is SEHNR and CDR2 FQNEAQ (reference sequence). The CDR3 is CASSSRRPEYTEAFF. The CDR3 DNA sequence: TGTGCCAGCAGCTCCCGAAGGCCGGAGTACACTGAAGCTTTCTTT.

V gene TRBV2 combines with J gene TRBJ2-1; D is unresolved. CDR1 SNHLY and CDR2 FYNNEI come from the germline V gene. CDR3 length: 13 residues. V was cut by 3 bases and J by 9 bases, with 12 bases left in between. The CDR3 loop is CASSEETYSEQFF. CDR3 nucleotides: TGTGCCAGCAGTGAGGAGACATATAGTGAGCAGTTCTTC.

The chain recombines TRBV28 with TRBJ2-5; no definite D call. CDR3 length: 10 amino acids. Trimming shortened V by 8 bases and J by 5 bases, and 6 bases separated the two germline ends. Per the germline V gene, CDR1 is MDHEN and CDR2 is SYDVKM. CDR3 residues: CASELETQYF. CDR3 nucleotides: TGTGCCAGCGAGCTCGAGACCCAGTACTTC.

The chain joins TRBV7-3 to TRBJ2-1; D perhaps matches TRBD2 (6 bases). CDR1 is SGHTA, CDR2 FQGTGA, per germline. V gave up 5 bases and J gave up 8 bases, with 10 bases separating them. The CDR3 loop spans 12 amino acids. The CDR3 loop is CASSLTSHEQFF. In nucleotides, the CDR3 is TGTGCCAGCAGCCTTACTAGCCATGAGCAGTTCTTC.

The V and J genes are TRBV7-2 and TRBJ2-3, with D hard to call. The CDR3 runs to 16 residues. Germline-derived CDR1 and CDR2 are SGHTA and FQGNSA. The V end was cut by 1 base, the J end by 3 bases, with 14 bases between. The CDR3 loop is CASSLGPMTRTDTQYF. The CDR3 region has the DNA TGTGCCAGCAGCTTAGGTCCAATGACAAGAACAGATACGCAGTATTTT.

The chain is built from TRBV7-9 and TRBJ2-3; D gene uncertain. Per the germline V gene, CDR1 is SEHNR and CDR2 is FQNEAQ (reference sequence). V was trimmed by 6 bases and J by 2 bases, leaving 15 bases between them. This CDR3 has 15 residues. CDR3 DNA sequence: TGTGCCAGCAGTCACCGCCTCGGTTACACAGATACGCAGTATTTT. The encoded protein is CASSHRLGYTDTQYF.

J is TRBJ1-5 and V is TRBV7-8, with D perhaps TRBD1 (5 bases). The CDR3 has 17 amino acids. V lost 1 base to trimming and J lost 0 bases, with 13 bases between them. CDR1 and CDR2 (germline): SGHVS, FQNEAQ. The CDR3 region is CASSLGGTARSNQPQHF. The DNA of the CDR3 is TGTGCCAGCAGCTTAGGTGGGACGGCTCGTAGCAATCAGCCCCAGCATTTT.

The gene calls are TRBV5-4 and TRBJ2-5; D uncertain. The V gene's germline CDR1 is SGHNT and CDR2 YYREEE (reference sequence). The germline V and J ends were trimmed by 2 bases and 5 bases, with 13 bases remaining between them. The CDR3 contains 14 residues. The CDR3 spells CASSFYTSSETQYF. CDR3 in DNA: TGTGCCAGCAGCTTCTACACCTCGTCCGAGACCCAGTACTTC.

The rearrangement links TRBV6-1 to TRBJ2-3; 7 nucleotides align to TRBD1. The CDR3 has 14 amino acids. The V and J ends lost 8 bases and 2 bases, in that order; junction bases with no gene match: 7. CDR1 MNHNS and CDR2 SASEGT come from the germline V gene. The CDR3 is CASSPGQYTDTQYF. The CDR3 bases are TGTGCCAGCTCCCCGGGACAGTACACAGATACGCAGTATTTT.